This is a list of T cell receptor beta chains from one sample in a study of blood T cell repertoires in COVID-19. Sequenced by immunoSEQ multiplex PCR; TCRdb stores in-frame clones only, minus some. Among 450,000 to 500,000 clones listed, approximately 85% were seen once. The specimen sequenced was peripheral blood. The receptors shown here come from a human donor in a cohort sampled during active COVID-19. Both conserved end residues are part of each CDR3. A D gene is named only where the DNA matches it firmly. Clone size appears in some rows only: once, few, many, or a class for an expanded clone.

NA	TRBV7-9	NA	TRBJ2-1	CASGGLPGENEQFF	TGTGCCAGCGGAGGACTACCCGGAGAGAATGAGCAGTTCTTC
NA	TRBV7-9	NA	TRBJ1-1	CASSSQENTEAFF	TGTGCCAGCAGCTCTCAGGAAAACACTGAAGCTTTCTTT
NA	TRBV28	NA	TRBJ1-6	CASSISTPGDAPLHF	TGTGCCAGCAGTATCTCGACACCGGGGGACGCACCCCTCCACTTT
TRBD2	TRBV5-8	NA	TRBJ2-3	CASSPGRTRTATDTQYF	TGTGCCAGCAGCCCGGGTCGGACTAGGACGGCCACAGATACGCAGTATTTT
NA	TRBV5-1	NA	TRBJ1-2	CASSPKNGGTDGYTF	TGCGCCAGCAGTCCCAAAAACGGGGGGACCGATGGCTACACCTTC
NA	TRBV15	NA	TRBJ2-5	CATSRAGTAGETQYF	TGTGCCACCAGCAGAGCAGGCACAGCGGGAGAGACCCAGTACTTC
TRBD2	TRBV4-1	NA	TRBJ2-1	CASSQGDSGLYNEQFF	TGCGCCAGCAGCCAAGGTGATAGCGGGCTTTACAATGAGCAGTTCTTC
TRBD1	TRBV5-4	NA	TRBJ1-5	CASSLGTGGQPQHF	TGTGCCAGCAGCTTAGGTACAGGGGGTCAGCCCCAGCATTTT
TRBD1	TRBV7-2	NA	TRBJ1-2	CASSFPDRGRNYGYTF	TGTGCCAGCAGCTTCCCCGACAGGGGGCGTAACTATGGCTACACCTTC
NA	TRBV11-1	NA	TRBJ1-4	CASSHTGKKLFF	TGTGCCAGCAGCCACACAGGGAAAAAACTGTTTTTT
TRBD2	TRBV6-5	NA	TRBJ2-1	CASSLPSGSLEQFF	TGTGCCAGCAGTTTGCCTAGCGGGAGCTTGGAGCAGTTCTTC
NA	TRBV30	NA	TRBJ1-2	CAWSAGEYGYTF	TGTGCCTGGAGCGCAGGGGAGTATGGCTACACCTTC
NA	TRBV6-6	NA	TRBJ2-1	CASSPLKLETFSSYNEQFF	TGTGCCAGCAGTCCCCTAAAGCTGGAGACCTTCAGCTCCTACAATGAGCAGTTCTTC
NA	TRBV27	NA	TRBJ1-4	CASSGLQVDELFF	TGTGCCAGCAGTGGATTGCAGGTGGATGAACTGTTTTTT
NA	TRBV11-2	NA	TRBJ2-7	CASSLGQNYEQYF	TGTGCCAGCAGCTTAGGACAGAACTACGAGCAGTACTTC
TRBD2	TRBV25-1	NA	TRBJ2-7	CASSESFPGLAGVHEQYF	TGTGCCAGCAGTGAAAGTTTCCCGGGACTAGCGGGAGTCCACGAGCAGTACTTC
NA	TRBV3-1/TRBV3-2	few	TRBJ1-2	CASSLGQDYGYTF	TGTGCCAGCAGCCTAGGTCAGGACTATGGCTACACCTTC
TRBD1	TRBV4-1	NA	TRBJ1-1	CASSRGTGGRNTEAFF	TGCGCCAGCAGCCGAGGGACAGGGGGCCGGAACACTGAAGCTTTCTTT
NA	TRBV6-5	NA	TRBJ2-7	CASQGLQAVYEQYF	TGTGCCAGCCAGGGTCTGCAAGCCGTCTACGAGCAGTACTTC
NA	TRBV25-1	once	TRBJ1-2	CASRSPGSGSYGYTF	TGTGCCAGCAGGTCACCGGGGAGTGGGAGCTATGGCTACACCTTC
NA	TRBV5-6	NA	TRBJ1-4	CASGLQGATNEKLFF	TGTGCCAGCGGTCTCCAGGGTGCAACTAATGAAAAACTGTTTTTT
NA	TRBV5-6	NA	TRBJ2-1	CASSLLGVGVSNEQFF	TGTGCCAGCAGCTTGTTAGGGGTAGGTGTGAGCAATGAGCAGTTCTTC
NA	TRBV30	NA	TRBJ2-7	CAWSGGVPSYEQYF	TGTGCCTGGAGTGGGGGGGTTCCTTCCTACGAGCAGTACTTC
NA	TRBV18	NA	TRBJ2-1	CASSPLSNEQFF	TGTGCCAGCTCACCCCTCTCCAATGAGCAGTTCTTC
TRBD2	TRBV10-3	NA	TRBJ2-7	CAIRGSGNSYEQYF	TGTGCCATCAGGGGTAGCGGGAACTCCTACGAGCAGTACTTC
NA	TRBV3-1/TRBV3-2	NA	TRBJ1-2	CASSQPDTNYGYTF	TGTGCCAGCAGCCAGCCTGACACAAACTATGGCTACACCTTC
NA	TRBV30	NA	TRBJ2-5	CAWIRENQETQYF	TGTGCCTGGATTCGGGAGAACCAAGAGACCCAGTACTTC
TRBD1	TRBV7-9	NA	TRBJ2-1	CASSLPLTGAHEQFF	TGTGCCAGCAGCTTACCTTTGACAGGGGCCCATGAGCAGTTCTTC
NA	TRBV11-3	NA	TRBJ2-2	CASSSRVGGTGELFF	TGTGCCAGCAGCTCGCGGGTTGGTGGCACCGGGGAGCTGTTTTTT
NA	TRBV4-1	NA	TRBJ2-1	CASSPIGGAPSSYNEQFF	TGCGCCAGCAGTCCTATCGGGGGAGCCCCGAGCTCCTACAATGAGCAGTTCTTC